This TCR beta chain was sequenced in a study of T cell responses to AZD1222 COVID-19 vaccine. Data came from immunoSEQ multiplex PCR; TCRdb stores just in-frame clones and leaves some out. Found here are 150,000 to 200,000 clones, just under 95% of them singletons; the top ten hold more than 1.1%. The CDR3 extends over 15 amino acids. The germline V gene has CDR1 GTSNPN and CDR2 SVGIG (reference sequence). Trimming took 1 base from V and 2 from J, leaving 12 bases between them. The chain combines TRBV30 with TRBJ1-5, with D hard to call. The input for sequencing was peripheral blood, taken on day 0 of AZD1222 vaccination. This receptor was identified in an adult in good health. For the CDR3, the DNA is TGTGCCTGGAGTGAAGGGTTAGACGGCAATCAGCCCCAGCATTTT. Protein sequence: CAWSEGLDGNQPQHF.